The 17 T cell receptor beta chains below come from one sample, sequenced in a study of glioma-infiltrating T cells after dendritic cell vaccination. Clones were read by immunoSEQ multiplex PCR, and TCRdb kept only the in-frame ones, dropping some. Altogether roughly 56,000 clones are present, about 85% being singletons, with the ten largest covering about 9%. Time point in this sample: after dendritic cell vaccination, including at tumor progression/relapse. Sample: blood, taken after dendritic cell vaccination. The receptors were sampled from a human donor with glioblastoma.

The chain is built from TRBV27 and TRBJ1-2; 10 bases agree with TRBD1. CDR1 is MNHEY and CDR2 is SMNVEV in the germline V gene (reference sequence). V was pared by 5 bases and J by 6 bases, with 9 bases of the junction left unmatched. The CDR3 is made up of 15 amino acids. The CDR3 DNA reads as TGTGCCAGCAGTCTCAGTTTGGGACAGGGGCATGGCTACACCTTC. Its translation is CASSLSLGQGHGYTF.

The J gene is TRBJ1-2, the V gene TRBV6-5; 8 bases match TRBD1. V lost 6 bases, J lost 6 bases, and 6 bases stayed unmatched. The length of the CDR3 is 13 residues. Germline CDR1 is MNHEY and CDR2 is SVGAGI. Written as DNA, the CDR3 is TGTGCCAGCAGACCGACAGGGGACGATGGCTACACCTTC. This sequence encodes CASRPTGDDGYTF.

The gene calls are TRBV4-3 and TRBJ2-7; tentative D call: TRBD1 (5 bases). The CDR3 extends over 13 amino acids. CDR1 and CDR2 (germline): LGHNA, YSLEER. Trimming removed 1 base from V and 4 bases from J, with 8 bases in between. The CDR3 DNA follows: TGCGCCAGCAGCCAAGTCCAGGGTTACGAGCAGTACTTC. This sequence encodes CASSQVQGYEQYF.

The chain has TRBV29-1 and TRBJ2-2; D may be TRBD1 (6 bases). The germline V gene has CDR1 SQVTM and CDR2 ANQGSEA. The V gene lost 4 bases and the J gene lost 0 bases, with 12 bases spanning the gap. The CDR3 has 15 residues. The CDR3 region has the DNA TGCAGCGTTGGCTTGGGGGCCGCGAACACCGGGGAGCTGTTTTTT. The encoded protein is CSVGLGAANTGELFF.

The rearrangement uses TRBV6-5 and TRBJ1-2; a weak D match, TRBD1 (5 bases). This CDR3 region has 14 residues. V lost 4 bases and J lost 1, with 10 bases in between. CDR1 and CDR2 (germline): MNHEY, SVGAGI. The CDR3: CASSSLQDNYGYTF. DNA of the CDR3: TGTGCCAGCAGTTCCCTACAGGATAACTATGGCTACACCTTC.

The chain employs TRBV6-6 and TRBJ2-3; TRBD1 is a possible D gene (5 bases). With 2 bases removed from V and 0 bases from J, the gap between germline ends came to 12 bases. Germline loops: CDR1 MNHNY, CDR2 SVGAGI (reference sequence). The CDR3 covers 16 residues. CDR3 residues: CASSYTTGDSTDTQYF. The CDR3 DNA reads TGTGCCAGCAGTTACACCACAGGAGACAGCACAGATACGCAGTATTTT.

This sequence joins TRBV19 and TRBJ1-5; tentative D call: TRBD1 (5 bases). The V end was cut by 6 bases, the J end by 4 bases, with 10 bases between. Germline loops: CDR1 LNHDA, CDR2 SQIVND (reference sequence). The CDR3 loop spans 13 amino acids. The CDR3 DNA follows: TGTGCCAGTAGGGCCGGGGGGAATCAGCCCCAGCATTTT. Encoded protein: CASRAGGNQPQHF. Full variable domain (missing parts from reference TRBV19 and TRBJ1-5): DGGITQSPKYLFRKEGQNVTLSCEQNLNHDAMYWYRQDPGQGLRLIYYSQIVNDFQKGDIAEGYSVSREKKESFPLTVTSAQKNPTAFYLCASRAGGNQPQHFGDGTRLSIL.

The V call is TRBV4-2, the J call TRBJ1-4, with 11 nucleotides matching TRBD1. Germline CDR1 is LGHNA and CDR2 is YNFKEQ. Trimming removed 1 base from V and 8 bases from J; junction bases left unmatched: 9. This CDR3 is built from 17 residues. The CDR3 DNA reads as TGTGCCAGCAGCCAAGCCGCGGACAGGGGGCAAAAAGAAAAACTGTTTTTT. Protein product: CASSQAADRGQKEKLFF.

The J gene is TRBJ2-1, the V gene TRBV25-1; no clear D. Trimming left V 0 bases short and J 5 bases short, with 11 bases between. CDR1 MGHDK and CDR2 SYGVNS come from the germline V gene. The CDR3 sequence is 15 residues long. CDR3 amino acids: CASSEYMGQDNEQFF. The CDR3 coding sequence is TGTGCCAGCAGTGAATATATGGGCCAGGACAATGAGCAGTTCTTC.

The rearrangement uses TRBV25-1 and TRBJ1-5; 9 bases line up with TRBD1. The CDR3 contains 15 residues. CDR1 and CDR2 from the germline V gene are MGHDK and SYGVNS. After removal of 8 bases from V and 0 bases from J, the junction contained 5 bases not matched to a gene. As DNA, the CDR3 is TGTGCCAGCGGCCCGACAGGGGGTAGCAATCAGCCCCAGCATTTT. Encoded protein: CASGPTGGSNQPQHF.

This clone was found a few times. The rearrangement links TRBV14 to TRBJ1-6, with unresolved D. Germline CDR1 SGHDN, CDR2 FVKESK. The CDR3 runs to 15 residues. Between the trimmed V and J ends, which lost 1 base and 7 bases, there was a span of 11 bases. In DNA form, the CDR3 reads TGTGCCAGCAGCCAAGGAGGGTTCGGGAATTCACCCCTCCACTTT. Amino acids: CASSQGGFGNSPLHF.

This rearrangement joins TRBV27 to TRBJ2-1, with D possibly matching TRBD1 (5 bases). CDR1 is MNHEY, CDR2 SMNVEV, per germline (reference sequence). Trimming removed 2 bases from V and 7 bases from J, with 9 bases in between. CDR3 length equals 13 residues. The CDR3: CASSLNSGNEQFF. CDR3 coding DNA: TGTGCCAGCAGTTTAAATTCAGGGAATGAGCAGTTCTTC.

This clone has a single count. The chain uses TRBV7-9 and TRBJ2-5; D is unresolved. The CDR3 extends over 10 amino acids. In germline, CDR1 is SEHNR, CDR2 FQNEAQ (reference sequence). Trimming cost V 5 bases and J 4 bases, with 2 bases left between them. In DNA form, the CDR3 reads TGTGCCAGCAGCCGAGAGACCCAGTACTTC. Its translation is CASSRETQYF.

The chain joins TRBV5-4 to TRBJ2-7, with D hard to call. Germline CDR1 SGHNT, CDR2 YYREEE (reference sequence). Trimming left V 3 bases short and J 3 bases short, with 4 bases between. The CDR3 loop spans 11 amino acids. CDR3 sequence reads: CASSSNYEQYF. The CDR3 nucleotides read TGTGCCAGCAGCTCCAACTACGAGCAGTACTTC.

This clone has more than one count but fewer than ten. The chain's CDR3 is CASSRVPAGGQETQYF. The CDR3 DNA is TGCGCCAGCAGCCGAGTCCCAGCGGGGGGTCAAGAGACCCAGTACTTC. V usage is TRBV4-1 and J usage is TRBJ2-5; 9 positions agree with TRBD2. J was trimmed by 2 bases and V by 4 bases; bases with no gene match: 8. The CDR3 contains 16 residues. Germline V gene sequence: CDR1 MGHRA, CDR2 YSYEKL.

This rearrangement joins TRBV15 to TRBJ1-4; 8 bases fit TRBD1. After removal of 2 bases from V and 0 bases from J, the junction contained 8 bases not matched to a gene. CDR3 length: 18 residues. The germline V gene encodes CDR1 LNHNV and CDR2 YYDKDF (reference sequence). CDR3 bases: TGTGCCACCAGCAGAAGGACAGGGAGTTTTTCAACTAATGAAAAACTGTTTTTT. Protein: CATSRRTGSFSTNEKLFF.

The rearrangement links TRBV18 to TRBJ1-1; possibly TRBD1 for D (5 bases). V lost 5 bases to trimming and J lost 1 base, with 8 bases between them. The germline V gene encodes CDR1 KGHSH and CDR2 LQKENI. The CDR3 runs 13 residues. The CDR3 region has the DNA TGTGCCAGCTCAGAACAGGCGAACACTGAAGCTTTCTTT. Its protein is CASSEQANTEAFF.